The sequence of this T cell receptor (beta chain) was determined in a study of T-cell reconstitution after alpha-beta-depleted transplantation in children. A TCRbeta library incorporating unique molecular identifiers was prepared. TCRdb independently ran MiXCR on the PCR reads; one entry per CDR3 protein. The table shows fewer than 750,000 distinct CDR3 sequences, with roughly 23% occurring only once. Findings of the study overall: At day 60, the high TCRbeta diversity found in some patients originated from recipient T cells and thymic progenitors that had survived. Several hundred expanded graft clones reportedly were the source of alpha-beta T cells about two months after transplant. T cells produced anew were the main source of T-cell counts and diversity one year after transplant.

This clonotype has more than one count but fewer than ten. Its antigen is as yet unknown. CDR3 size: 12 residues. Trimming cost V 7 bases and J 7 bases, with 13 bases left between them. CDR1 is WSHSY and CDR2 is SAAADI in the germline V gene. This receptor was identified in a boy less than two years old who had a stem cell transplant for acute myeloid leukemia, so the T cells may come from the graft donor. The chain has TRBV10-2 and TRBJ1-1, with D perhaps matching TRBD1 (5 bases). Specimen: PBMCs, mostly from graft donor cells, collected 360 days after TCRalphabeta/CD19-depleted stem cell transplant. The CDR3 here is CASMRGDIEAFF. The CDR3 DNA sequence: TGCGCCAGCATGAGGGGAGACATTGAAGCTTTCTTT.